This TCR beta chain is drawn from a study of beta chain features in type 1 diabetes. Study details: Examination spanned approximately 110 million sorted cells from all samples. General observations from the study: VDJ junctions from type 1 diabetes patients carried fewer insertions and larger deletions. Researchers reported that naive, central memory and Treg TCRB repertoires appeared more similar in patients than in healthy donors.

The CDR3 spans 14 residues. V was trimmed by 4 bases and J by 4 bases, leaving 13 bases between them. Per germline, CDR1 ENHRY and CDR2 SYGVKD. What was sequenced were expressed TCRB transcripts, since all of the isolated RNA had been reverse transcribed. Measured with immunoSEQ multiplex PCR; TCRdb has only the in-frame clones, and not every one. In the table there are around 250,000 clones, 27% of which are singletons. Cell sorting via CD45RO/CCR7/CD25/CD127/CD95/CD27 was performed to obtain CD4+ naive, central memory, regulatory and stem cell-like memory cells. Of note for this clone: Its antigen is currently unknown.

The chain uses TRBV10-3 and TRBJ1-2; TRBD1 might be the D (5 bases). Sequencing used central memory CD4+ T cells from blood. The origin of this receptor is a man aged 30-40 years in good health. The CDR3 here is CAISAGDGSYGYTF. DNA of the CDR3: TGTGCCATCAGTGCTGGGGACGGCAGCTATGGCTACACCTTC.